These 25 T cell receptor beta chains were all obtained from the same sample, sequenced in a study of blood T cells in healthy people across ages (dated by TCRdb to about 2015). Libraries were constructed by 5' RACE. Sequencing took place on an Illumina HiSeq 2500. A second PCR of about 6 to 11 cycles was performed with a sample-barcoded 5' primer and a J-beta primer mix. TCRdb redid the processing of the public reads, applying fastp at Q25 and MiXCR, and retained in-frame beta chains. Merged by CDR3 protein, the rows form single entries marked with the most common genes and DNA. The table for this sample lists some 760,000 distinct CDR3 sequences; approximately 25% of them were counted only once. Roughly a tenth of the sample lies in the top ten. These data are also associated with another study on T cells of mothers and their children.

Material for sequencing was blood. The receptors derive from a boy younger than 18 in good health.

The chain links TRBV28 to TRBJ2-5, with 10 bases lining up with TRBD1. Trimming took 7 bases from V and 3 from J; bases not matched to a gene: 11. CDR1 is MDHEN and CDR2 is SYDVKM in the germline V gene. The CDR3 loop spans 16 amino acids. The CDR3 nucleotides read TGTGCCAGCATCCCAGCCGGGACAGGGGTAAAAGAGACCCAGTACTTC. This encodes CASIPAGTGVKETQYF.

The gene calls are TRBV6-5 and TRBJ1-2; TRBD1 matches at 8 bases. Germline values: CDR1 MNHEY, CDR2 SVGAGI. The V segment lost 4 bases and the J segment 6 bases; nucleotides outside the gene matches: 4. The CDR3 contains 13 residues. CDR3 loop: CASSLSGGDGYTF. The CDR3 DNA is TGTGCCAGCAGTTTGTCAGGGGGCGATGGCTACACCTTC.

This clonotype was seen many times. The CDR3 DNA sequence: TGTGCCAGCAGCCGGGACAGGGTCTCTGGAAACACCATATATTTT. It yields the protein CASSRDRVSGNTIYF. The rearrangement uses TRBV6-6 and TRBJ1-3; the match to TRBD1 covers 9 bases. The CDR3 runs to 15 residues. The V gene end was trimmed by 6 bases and the J gene end by 0 bases; junction bases not matched to a gene: 3. Germline V gene lookup returns CDR1 MNHNY and CDR2 SVGAGI (reference sequence).

Only a few counts were recorded for this clonotype. The rearrangement links TRBV12-3 or TRBV12-4 to TRBJ2-7; TRBD2 matches at 7 bases. Losses at the gene ends were 7 bases for V and 5 bases for J; bases not matched to a gene: 11. CDR3 length: 14 amino acids. The CDR3 here is CASNYGEGFHEQYF. CDR3 bases: TGTGCCAGCAACTACGGGGAGGGTTTCCACGAGCAGTACTTC.

This clonotype was found a few times. The V and J genes are TRBV7-2 and TRBJ2-7; 8 bases agree with TRBD2. The CDR3 has 17 residues. Losses at the gene ends were 3 bases for V and 0 bases for J; bases not matched to a gene: 10. In germline, CDR1 is SGHTA, CDR2 FQGNSA. DNA for the CDR3: TGTGCCAGCAGCTTCCCGATGACTAGCGCGTCCTCCTACGAGCAGTACTTC. It codes for CASSFPMTSASSYEQYF.

The chain joins TRBV20-1 to TRBJ2-5, with a tentative D call TRBD2 (5 bases). The J call may be in error: the DNA end matches TRBJ2-1 better. Germline V gene data show CDR1 as DFQATT and CDR2 as SNEGSKA (reference sequence). The CDR3 is 13 residues long. Here the CDR3 DNA reads TGCAGTGCCGTTTTAGCGTATGAGAATGAGCAGTTCTTC. Translated, it gives CSAVLAYENEQFF.

V and J are TRBV6-2 or TRBV6-3 and TRBJ1-1; D might be TRBD1 (6 bases). CDR1 MNHEY and CDR2 SVGEGT come from the germline V gene. Trimming shortened V by 3 bases and J by 4 bases, and 18 bases separated the two germline ends. This CDR3 contains 16 residues. The CDR3 DNA is TGTGCCAGCAGTTATAACAGGGCGGTCGGGGGCACTGAAGCTTTCTTT. Protein sequence: CASSYNRAVGGTEAFF.

The DNA for the CDR3 is TGTGCCAGCAGACTCGGACAGTTTAGTGATGGCTACACCTTC. Translated, it gives CASRLGQFSDGYTF. The V and J genes are TRBV11-1 and TRBJ1-2; weak D call: TRBD1 (6 bases). V was clipped by 6 bases and J by 6 bases, with 17 bases between them. The CDR3 is 14 residues long. CDR1 and CDR2 from the germline V gene are SGHAT and FQDESV (reference sequence).

The CDR3 DNA reads as TGTGCCAGCAGCTTAAGCAGTTTGGCAGATACGCAGTATTTT. Protein product: CASSLSSLADTQYF. J is TRBJ2-3 and V is TRBV7-3; D is unclear. This CDR3 comprises 14 residues. The germline gives CDR1 SGHTA, CDR2 FQGTGA. Trimming removed 1 base from V and 4 bases from J, with 9 bases in between.

A few counts support this clonotype. The chain links TRBV4-1 to TRBJ2-5; D gene unclear. This CDR3 comprises 13 residues. Germline lookup yields CDR1 MGHRA and CDR2 YSYEKL. Trimming stripped 1 base from V and 5 bases from J, with 8 bases between. This CDR3 reads CASSQALGETQYF. DNA of the CDR3: TGCGCCAGCAGCCAAGCACTTGGGGAGACCCAGTACTTC.

The chain uses TRBV7-2 and TRBJ1-6; no clear D gene. V lost 1 base, J lost 9 bases, and 7 bases lay in between. The CDR3 runs 13 residues. The germline V gene has CDR1 SGHTA and CDR2 FQGNSA. The CDR3 nucleotides read TGTGCCAGCAGCTTAGAAGCGGTTTCACCCCTCCACTTT. Encoded protein: CASSLEAVSPLHF.

This clonotype was recorded a few times. This chain joins TRBV10-3 and TRBJ1-1; no firm D call. The CDR3 consists of 13 residues. V shed 0 bases and J shed 8 bases, with 10 bases lying between them. Germline CDR1 and CDR2: ENHRY and SYGVKD. The CDR3 loop is CAISESPTAEAFF. CDR3 DNA: TGTGCCATCAGTGAGTCGCCGACGGCAGAAGCTTTCTTT.

This clonotype occurred a few times. This chain links TRBV18 with TRBJ1-2; unclear D gene. V lost 4 bases, J lost 7 bases, and 16 bases lay in between. Germline CDR1 KGHSH, CDR2 LQKENI. The CDR3 loop spans 14 amino acids. The DNA of the CDR3 is TGTGCCAGCTCACTTTCGGGGAAAAGAGGTGGCTACACCTTC. This translates into CASSLSGKRGGYTF.

This clonotype was counted only a few times. The chain combines TRBV5-1 with TRBJ2-5; 8 bases are shared with TRBD2. Judging by the DNA end, TRBJ2-7 fits better; the J call may be wrong. This CDR3 contains 14 residues. CDR1 is SGHRS, CDR2 YFSETQ, per germline. The CDR3 DNA is TGCGCCAGCAGCTTACGAGCGGGAGCCTACGAGCAGTACTTC. It encodes CASSLRAGAYEQYF.

At least ten counts were recorded for this clonotype. The rearrangement links TRBV29-1 to TRBJ1-4; TRBD1 might be the D (6 bases). The CDR3 covers 12 residues. The V end was cut by 7 bases, the J end by 10 bases, with 16 bases between. In germline, CDR1 is SQVTM, CDR2 ANQGSEA. As DNA, the CDR3 is TGCAGCGCAGGGGAAGGGGGAGGAAAACTGTTTTTT. Protein sequence: CSAGEGGGKLFF.

This clonotype was counted a few times. The chain couples TRBV7-3 to TRBJ2-3; tentatively, D is TRBD1 (5 bases). Germline V gene lookup returns CDR1 SGHTA and CDR2 FQGTGA. V shed 5 bases and J shed 2 bases, with 11 bases lying between them. The CDR3 consists of 14 residues. The CDR3 spells CASSLAGITDTQYF. CDR3 coding DNA: TGTGCCAGCAGCCTGGCAGGGATCACAGATACGCAGTATTTT.

This sequence joins TRBV29-1 and TRBJ1-1, with 7 bases that match TRBD1. The germline CDR1 and CDR2 sequences are SQVTM and ANQGSEA. This CDR3 has 14 amino acids. Germline trimming cut 4 bases from V and 4 bases from J; bases unmatched to any gene: 9. The CDR3 is CSVAKQGISTEAFF. CDR3 bases: TGCAGCGTTGCCAAACAGGGGATTAGCACTGAAGCTTTCTTT.

This clonotype has only a few counts. The V call is TRBV7-9, the J call TRBJ2-1, with TRBD2 matching over 9 bases. CDR1 is SEHNR, CDR2 FQNEAQ, per germline (reference sequence). The ends lost 1 base at V and 4 bases at J; junction bases unmatched: 14. The CDR3 loop spans 19 amino acids. The CDR3 sequence is CASSLEGSGRPSIYNEQFF. The CDR3 coding sequence is TGTGCCAGCAGCTTAGAGGGTAGCGGGAGACCATCGATATACAATGAGCAGTTCTTC.

This clonotype was counted only a few times. This chain uses TRBV3-1 with TRBJ2-1; D not resolved. The CDR3 has 15 residues. The germline V gene has CDR1 LGHDT and CDR2 YNNKEL (reference sequence). Deletions cut 4 bases from V and 0 bases from J, with 10 bases between. The chain's CDR3 is CASSPKTGSYNEQFF. DNA of the CDR3: TGTGCCAGCAGCCCCAAGACGGGCTCCTACAATGAGCAGTTCTTC.

The chain carries TRBV29-1 and TRBJ2-5, with 9 bases fitting TRBD2. Losses at the gene ends were 5 bases for V and 4 bases for J; bases not matched to a gene: 17. This CDR3 is built from 17 residues. Germline CDR1 SQVTM, CDR2 ANQGSEA. The CDR3 sequence: CSVCPPDLAGQLETQYF. The CDR3 DNA reads as TGCAGCGTTTGCCCACCGGATCTAGCGGGGCAATTAGAGACCCAGTACTTC.

This clonotype was detected a few times. This rearrangement joins TRBV7-2 to TRBJ2-7; 7 nucleotides line up with TRBD1. This CDR3 is 15 amino acids long. V shed 5 bases and J 4 bases; nucleotides not matched to a gene: 11. CDR1 is SGHTA, CDR2 FQGNSA, per germline. The CDR3 protein is CASSPYYDREYEQYF. In nucleotides, the CDR3 is TGTGCCAGCAGCCCTTACTACGACAGGGAGTACGAGCAGTACTTC.

There are a few counts of this clonotype. The V and J genes are TRBV5-1 and TRBJ2-1; TRBD2 matches 9 bases. This CDR3 has 15 amino acids. CDR1 is SGHRS and CDR2 is YFSETQ in the germline V gene. The ends lost 1 base at V and 4 bases at J; junction bases unmatched: 3. The CDR3 here is CASSLSSGTYNEQFF. The CDR3 nucleotides read TGCGCCAGCAGCTTGTCTAGCGGGACATACAATGAGCAGTTCTTC.

This clonotype was counted a few times. The rearrangement links TRBV3-1 to TRBJ1-4; D not certain. The CDR3 has 14 amino acids. The germline CDR1 and CDR2 sequences are LGHDT and YNNKEL (reference sequence). Trimming shortened V by 0 bases and J by 5 bases, and 7 bases separated the two germline ends. The CDR3 region is CASSQDLRNEKLFF. CDR3 nucleotide sequence: TGTGCCAGCAGCCAAGATCTACGGAATGAAAAACTGTTTTTT.

CDR3 DNA sequence: TGTGCCGTGGACAGGAACACAGATACGCAGTATTTT. Translation: CAVDRNTDTQYF. V and J are TRBV30 and TRBJ2-3; 7 bases fit TRBD1. The CDR3 sequence is 12 residues long. Germline-derived CDR1 and CDR2 are GTSNPN and SVGIG (reference sequence). Trimming cost V 8 bases and J 2 bases; bases outside gene matches: 4.

In its sample, this clonotype was seen many times. CDR3 sequence (DNA): TGTGCCAGCAGCTCGGGACTCTCCTACGAGCAGTACTTC. As protein: CASSSGLSYEQYF. This chain links TRBV5-6 with TRBJ2-7, with D perhaps matching TRBD2 (6 bases). V lost 3 bases and J lost 0, with 7 bases in between. The CDR3 has 13 residues. Germline V gives CDR1 SGHDT, CDR2 YYEEEE.